These 31 T cell receptor beta chains were sequenced from one sample in a study of cytomegalovirus exposure and HLA in healthy donors. Both 60 Vbeta primers and 13 Jbeta primers went into the PCR. TCRdb keeps only in-frame clones here, not all; method: immunoSEQ multiplex PCR. The sample table includes 80,000 to 100,000 clones. Material: PBMCs. The receptors come from a man aged 45 to 65 in good health and CMV-seronegative.

The CDR3 nucleotides are TGTGCCAGCTCACCTATGACAATCAATGAGCAGTTCTTC. Residues: CASSPMTINEQFF. The chain joins TRBV18 to TRBJ2-1, with D uncertain. CDR1 is KGHSH and CDR2 is LQKENI in the germline V gene. V dropped 3 bases and J dropped 6 bases, with 9 bases sitting between them. The CDR3 runs 13 residues.

The J gene is TRBJ2-2, the V gene TRBV9; no clear D gene. V was pared by 1 base and J by 0 bases, with 4 bases between. Germline loops: CDR1 SGDLS, CDR2 YYNGEE. The CDR3 totals 14 residues. The DNA of the CDR3 is TGTGCCAGCAGCGTATATCCGAACACCGGGGAGCTGTTTTTT. This translates into CASSVYPNTGELFF.

The rearrangement uses TRBV9 and TRBJ2-2; the D is unclear. The V gene lost 0 bases and the J gene lost 2 bases, with 11 bases spanning the gap. Per the germline V gene, CDR1 is SGDLS and CDR2 is YYNGEE. The CDR3 is 16 residues long. DNA for the CDR3: TGTGCCAGCAGCGTAGTAGATCGGGTAAACACCGGGGAGCTGTTTTTT. Translated, it gives CASSVVDRVNTGELFF. Based on the CDR3 plus reference TRBV9 and TRBJ2-2, the full variable domain is DSGVTQTPKHLITATGQRVTLRCSPRSGDLSVYWYQQSLDQGLQFLIQYYNGEERAKGNILERFSAQQFPDLHSELNLSSLELGDSALYFCASSVVDRVNTGELFFGEGSRLTVL.

V is TRBV11-2 and J is TRBJ2-7, with a possible D match to TRBD2 (6 bases). The CDR3 extends over 14 amino acids. The V end lost 3 bases, the J end lost 4 bases, and 13 bases lay between the germline ends. Germline lookup yields CDR1 SGHAT and CDR2 FQNNGV. CDR3: CASSLADGLYEQYF. For the CDR3, the DNA is TGTGCCAGCAGCTTGGCGGACGGACTATACGAGCAGTACTTC.

This CDR3 is CASSPGLAKYNEQFF. The CDR3 coding sequence is TGCGCCAGCAGCCCCGGACTAGCGAAGTACAATGAGCAGTTCTTC. V and J are TRBV4-1 and TRBJ2-1; 9 bases are shared with TRBD2. V trimming: 4 bases; J trimming: 4 bases; junction bases outside the gene matches: 5. This CDR3 spans 15 amino acids. Per the germline V gene, CDR1 is MGHRA and CDR2 is YSYEKL.

The genes are TRBV7-6 and TRBJ2-1, with 8 bases that match TRBD1. Germline CDR1 reads SGHVS; CDR2 reads FNYEAQ. The CDR3 spans 17 residues. J was trimmed by 3 bases and V by 1 base; bases with no gene match: 8. The CDR3 sequence is CASSLDLGTGRYNEQFF. The CDR3 DNA sequence: TGTGCCAGCAGCTTAGATCTCGGGACAGGCCGCTACAATGAGCAGTTCTTC.

The chain recombines TRBV6-6 with TRBJ1-1, with a tentative D call TRBD1 (5 bases). This CDR3 has 15 residues. Germline CDR1 MNHNY, CDR2 SVGAGI (reference sequence). V lost 0 bases and J lost 0, with 8 bases in between. The CDR3 DNA sequence: TGTGCCAGCAGTTACTCACGACAGCTGAACACTGAAGCTTTCTTT. Its protein is CASSYSRQLNTEAFF.

This chain connects TRBV5-1 to TRBJ1-6; D unresolved. The V gene's germline CDR1 is SGHRS and CDR2 YFSETQ. V dropped 0 bases and J dropped 6 bases, with 13 bases sitting between them. The CDR3 loop spans 16 amino acids. CDR3 sequence (DNA): TGCGCCAGCAGCTTGGTTATGAGGCGGTTTAATTCACCCCTCCACTTT. This codes for CASSLVMRRFNSPLHF.

The chain has TRBV4-1 and TRBJ2-3; 11 positions agree with TRBD2. V shed 1 base and J 1 base; nucleotides not matched to a gene: 4. CDR3 length: 17 amino acids. Germline lookup yields CDR1 MGHRA and CDR2 YSYEKL. CDR3 coding DNA: TGCGCCAGCAGCCAAGGACTAGCGGGGATTCGCACAGATACGCAGTATTTT. It specifies CASSQGLAGIRTDTQYF.

V usage is TRBV11-2 and J usage is TRBJ1-1; tentatively, D is TRBD1 (6 bases). Germline values: CDR1 SGHAT, CDR2 FQNNGV. V lost 1 base, J lost 4 bases, and 10 bases lay in between. There are 14 residues in the CDR3. This CDR3 is CASSLGRGATEAFF. The CDR3 DNA is TGTGCCAGCAGCTTAGGGCGGGGGGCCACTGAAGCTTTCTTT.

V gene TRBV7-9 combines with J gene TRBJ1-1, with D possibly matching TRBD1 (6 bases). The germline CDR1 and CDR2 sequences are SEHNR and FQNEAQ (reference sequence). The CDR3 loop spans 14 amino acids. V was cut by 1 base and J by 4 bases, with 10 bases left in between. The CDR3 DNA reads as TGTGCCAGCAGCTTAGAGCAGGGGATCACTGAAGCTTTCTTT. Amino acid sequence: CASSLEQGITEAFF.

The chain combines TRBV7-2 with TRBJ1-2; D possibly corresponds to TRBD1 (6 bases). Trimming shortened V by 5 bases and J by 2 bases, and 15 bases separated the two germline ends. The CDR3 length is 15 residues. Germline V lookup: CDR1 SGHTA, CDR2 FQGNSA. CDR3 loop: CASSRKTGPNYGYTF. CDR3 nucleotide sequence: TGTGCCAGCAGCCGAAAGACAGGACCAAACTATGGCTACACCTTC.

CDR3 nucleotides: TGTGCCACCAATAAAGGACAGGGGGTTACCTACGAGCAGTACTTC. It encodes CATNKGQGVTYEQYF. This chain joins TRBV27 and TRBJ2-7; 10 bases fit TRBD1. The CDR3 loop spans 15 amino acids. Germline V CDR1 and CDR2: MNHEY, SMNVEV (reference sequence). Losses at the gene ends were 10 bases for V and 2 bases for J; bases not matched to a gene: 11.

The chain employs TRBV7-2 and TRBJ2-3; possibly TRBD1 for D (5 bases). Trimming took off 3 bases at V and 5 bases at J, with 9 bases between the two ends. The germline V gene has CDR1 SGHTA and CDR2 FQGNSA. The CDR3 spans 13 residues. CDR3 sequence reads: CASSLAGLDTQYF. CDR3 bases: TGTGCCAGCAGCTTGGCAGGGTTAGATACGCAGTATTTT.

This chain joins TRBV6-5 and TRBJ2-1; 8 positions match TRBD2. The ends lost 6 bases at V and 12 bases at J; junction bases unmatched: 16. Germline V CDR1 and CDR2: MNHEY, SVGAGI. The CDR3 sequence is 15 residues long. For the CDR3, the DNA is TGTGCCAGCAGCCCCCTAGGGACTAGGTCTTCGGCGCAGTTCTTC. It encodes CASSPLGTRSSAQFF.

The chain recombines TRBV5-8 with TRBJ1-1; 8 nucleotides align to TRBD1. The V gene end was trimmed by 4 bases and the J gene end by 3 bases; junction bases not matched to a gene: 11. There are 16 residues in the CDR3. The germline gives CDR1 SGHTS, CDR2 YDEGEE. The CDR3 nucleotides read TGTGCCAGCAGCAGAGGCTGGGGACAGGATCACACTGAAGCTTTCTTT. Its translation: CASSRGWGQDHTEAFF.

The V call is TRBV6-6, the J call TRBJ1-1; 8 positions agree with TRBD1. Germline-derived CDR1 and CDR2 are MNHNY and SVGAGI (reference sequence). The length of the CDR3 is 13 residues. Trimming took 4 bases from V and 4 from J; bases not matched to a gene: 2. In DNA, the CDR3 is TGTGCCAGCAGTTCCACAGGGGGCACTGAAGCTTTCTTT. Encoded protein: CASSSTGGTEAFF.

The V gene is TRBV5-1, the J gene TRBJ2-5, with a tentative D call TRBD2 (7 bases). The J call is in doubt because the DNA end fits TRBJ2-7 better. Germline assignment: CDR1 SGHRS and CDR2 YFSETQ. There are 16 residues in the CDR3. The CDR3 sequence: CASSLDARGASYEQYF. CDR3 coding DNA: TGCGCCAGCAGCTTGGATGCCCGGGGGGCCTCCTACGAGCAGTACTTC.

The chain uses TRBV6-1 and TRBJ2-7; no clear D. Germline lookup yields CDR1 MNHNS and CDR2 SASEGT. The CDR3 consists of 13 residues. Trimming shortened V by 2 bases and J by 0 bases, and 5 bases separated the two germline ends. The CDR3 sequence: CASSEYISYEQYF. CDR3 coding DNA: TGTGCCAGCAGTGAATATATCTCCTACGAGCAGTACTTC.

The chain employs TRBV5-6 and TRBJ2-3; perhaps TRBD1 as D (6 bases). Trimming took off 3 bases at V and 2 bases at J, with 16 bases between the two ends. Germline V lookup: CDR1 SGHDT, CDR2 YYEEEE. CDR3 length equals 16 residues. CDR3 region: CASSYRAVGHTDTQYF. In DNA form, the CDR3 reads TGTGCCAGCAGCTACAGGGCGGTTGGACACACAGATACGCAGTATTTT.

J is TRBJ2-3 and V is TRBV10-3; D perhaps matches TRBD2 (6 bases). The CDR3 loop spans 13 amino acids. The germline CDR1 and CDR2 sequences are ENHRY and SYGVKD. Between the trimmed V and J ends, which lost 7 bases and 5 bases, there was a span of 13 bases. The CDR3 DNA reads TGTGCCATCACTAGCGCCGGGAAAGATACGCAGTATTTT. Translating gives CAITSAGKDTQYF.

The chain is built from TRBV18 and TRBJ1-1; 10 bases are a match to TRBD1. The CDR3 length is 14 residues. Trimming cost V 4 bases and J 4 bases; bases outside gene matches: 3. Germline V CDR1 and CDR2: KGHSH, LQKENI. The CDR3 sequence: CASSQGQGSTEAFF. The CDR3 nucleotides are TGTGCCAGCTCACAGGGACAGGGGTCCACTGAAGCTTTCTTT.

This chain joins TRBV6-6 and TRBJ1-5; TRBD1 agrees at 7 bases. V dropped 6 bases and J dropped 7; count of bases not matched to a gene: 12. The CDR3 length is 15 residues. In germline, CDR1 is MNHNY, CDR2 SVGAGI (reference sequence). In nucleotides, the CDR3 is TGTGCCAGCAGGCGAGGACAGGCAGGGGACCAGCCCCAGCATTTT. Translating it yields CASRRGQAGDQPQHF.

The chain is built from TRBV4-1 and TRBJ1-2; no clear D gene. The germline V gene encodes CDR1 MGHRA and CDR2 YSYEKL. This CDR3 has 16 residues. V lost 0 bases to trimming and J lost 0 bases, with 11 bases between them. The CDR3 sequence: CASSQDLWRSNYGYTF. CDR3 coding DNA: TGCGCCAGCAGCCAAGATTTGTGGAGATCTAACTATGGCTACACCTTC.

The chain employs TRBV7-2 and TRBJ2-2; a possible D gene is TRBD2 (6 bases). Germline V CDR1 and CDR2: SGHTA, FQGNSA. Trimming pared 1 base from V and 3 bases from J, leaving 12 bases between. The CDR3 has 16 amino acids. The CDR3 coding sequence is TGTGCCAGCAGCTTAGTGGGGGGATGGGACACCGGGGAGCTGTTTTTT. It translates to CASSLVGGWDTGELFF.

The rearrangement joins TRBV28 to TRBJ1-2; possibly TRBD1 for D (6 bases). The length of the CDR3 is 16 residues. Trimming took off 5 bases at V and 5 bases at J, with 21 bases between the two ends. CDR1 is MDHEN, CDR2 SYDVKM, per germline. Here the CDR3 DNA reads TGTGCCAGCAGTGTGCTCCAGGGGCGGGTATATTATGGCTACACCTTC. Its translation: CASSVLQGRVYYGYTF.

The gene calls are TRBV5-1 and TRBJ2-4, with 11 bases lining up with TRBD1. In germline, CDR1 is SGHRS, CDR2 YFSETQ. V shed 4 bases, J shed 7 bases, and the junction held 10 bases outside the gene matches. The CDR3 runs to 16 residues. In nucleotides, the CDR3 is TGCGCCAGCAGCAAGGACAGGGGGCATATCAGGAACATTCAGTACTTC. It translates to CASSKDRGHIRNIQYF.

The chain uses TRBV14 and TRBJ1-1; unclear D gene. The CDR3 covers 13 residues. V lost 1 base to trimming and J lost 3 bases, with 6 bases between them. Germline CDR1 SGHDN, CDR2 FVKESK. CDR3 amino acids: CASSQAGYTEAFF. CDR3 nucleotides: TGTGCCAGCAGCCAAGCGGGTTACACTGAAGCTTTCTTT.

V is TRBV9 and J is TRBJ2-5; perhaps TRBD2 as D (5 bases). CDR1 is SGDLS and CDR2 is YYNGEE in the germline V gene. V was trimmed by 0 bases and J by 5 bases, leaving 17 bases between them. This CDR3 has 16 amino acids. Written as DNA, the CDR3 is TGTGCCAGCAGCGTAGGTCCCGGGGTGGTCTTCGAGACCCAGTACTTC. As protein: CASSVGPGVVFETQYF.

The chain recombines TRBV2 with TRBJ1-4; D is unresolved. Trimming removed 7 bases from V and 2 bases from J, with 5 bases in between. The CDR3 covers 12 residues. CDR1 and CDR2 (germline): SNHLY, FYNNEI. DNA of the CDR3: TGTGCCAGCACGGGGACTAATGAAAAACTGTTTTTT. Protein product: CASTGTNEKLFF.

The chain uses TRBV5-1 and TRBJ1-6; 10 bases match TRBD1. Per the germline V gene, CDR1 is SGHRS and CDR2 is YFSETQ. V shed 0 bases, J shed 3 bases, and the junction held 6 bases outside the gene matches. The CDR3 consists of 18 residues. The CDR3: CASSLGQGAPNYNSPLHF. In DNA form, the CDR3 reads TGCGCCAGCAGCTTGGGACAGGGGGCCCCGAACTATAATTCACCCCTCCACTTT.